The 25 T cell receptor beta chains below were found in one sample sequenced in a study of cytomegalovirus exposure and HLA in healthy donors. In the PCR, 60 Vbeta and 13 Jbeta primers were used. Measured with immunoSEQ multiplex PCR; TCRdb has only the in-frame clones, and not every one. The table lists 100,000 to 150,000 clones, roughly 82% of them singletons. What was sequenced was PBMCs. The receptors were sampled from a male donor in good health and CMV-seropositive.

This clone occurred once. DNA of the CDR3: TGTGCCAGCAGCCACGGGACAGGGAAGTACGAGCAGTACTTC. Its translation: CASSHGTGKYEQYF. The gene calls are TRBV4-2 and TRBJ2-7, with 9 bases identical to TRBD1. Germline V lookup: CDR1 LGHNA, CDR2 YNFKEQ. Trimming removed 3 bases from V and 4 bases from J; junction bases left unmatched: 4. The CDR3 totals 14 residues.

This clone was recorded once. This chain uses TRBV10-3 with TRBJ1-1; 7 positions match TRBD1. Germline lookup yields CDR1 ENHRY and CDR2 SYGVKD. This CDR3 has 13 amino acids. V trimming: 6 bases; J trimming: 2 bases; junction bases outside the gene matches: 3. The DNA for the CDR3 is TGTGCCATCAGAGGACAGGTTAACACTGAAGCTTTCTTT. Protein sequence: CAIRGQVNTEAFF.

The chain combines TRBV5-1 with TRBJ2-1, with 7 positions matching TRBD2. CDR1 and CDR2 (germline): SGHRS, YFSETQ. The CDR3 runs 15 residues. J gave up 7 bases and V 0 bases, and 7 bases lay outside the gene matches. The CDR3 DNA follows: TGCGCCAGCAGCTTGGTGGCGGGGGTAGCGAATGAGCAGTTCTTC. Translating gives CASSLVAGVANEQFF.

The chain has TRBV18 and TRBJ2-7, with 13 bases aligning to TRBD2. V lost 6 bases and J lost 4; bases outside the gene matches: 9. The V gene's germline CDR1 is KGHSH and CDR2 LQKENI. The CDR3 runs to 16 residues. The CDR3 nucleotides read TGTGCCAGCTCCGACTTAACGACTAGCGGGAGGTACGAGCAGTACTTC. Translating it yields CASSDLTTSGRYEQYF.

This rearrangement joins TRBV6-6 to TRBJ2-5, with a weak D call TRBD1 (6 bases). Germline V gene lookup returns CDR1 MNHNY and CDR2 SVGAGI (reference sequence). V lost 6 bases and J lost 4, with 15 bases in between. The CDR3 extends over 14 amino acids. As DNA, the CDR3 is TGTGCCAGCAGCCCAACAGGGTATTTAGAGACCCAGTACTTC. Protein sequence: CASSPTGYLETQYF.

This clone appeared once. The chain employs TRBV5-1 and TRBJ2-7, with TRBD1 matching 9 bases. The CDR3 length is 15 residues. From germline, CDR1 is SGHRS and CDR2 YFSETQ. V dropped 2 bases and J dropped 4; count of bases not matched to a gene: 7. CDR3 DNA sequence: TGCGCCAGCAGCTTCAGGGACAGGGTACCTTACGAGCAGTACTTC. Protein sequence: CASSFRDRVPYEQYF.

V usage is TRBV6-4 and J usage is TRBJ1-4, with 9 bases matching TRBD1. After removal of 9 bases from V and 4 bases from J, the junction contained 6 bases not matched to a gene. The CDR3 covers 14 residues. Germline V CDR1 and CDR2: MRHNA, SNTAGT. CDR3 bases: TGTGCCAGGGGGTCGACAGGGGGTAATGAAAAACTGTTTTTT. Translated, it gives CARGSTGGNEKLFF.

The rearrangement uses TRBV7-8 and TRBJ2-3; a possible D gene is TRBD2 (5 bases). Trimming took 3 bases from V and 6 from J, leaving 10 bases between them. Germline V gene data show CDR1 as SGHVS and CDR2 as FQNEAQ. There are 13 residues in the CDR3. The DNA of the CDR3 is TGTGCCAGCAGCTTCAGCGGCGAGGATACGCAGTATTTT. The encoded protein is CASSFSGEDTQYF.

This clone was counted a single time. The gene calls are TRBV5-1 and TRBJ2-3, with 12 positions matching TRBD2. CDR1 is SGHRS and CDR2 is YFSETQ in the germline V gene. The CDR3 is made up of 19 amino acids. V dropped 2 bases and J dropped 2; count of bases not matched to a gene: 12. The CDR3 coding sequence is TGCGCCAGCAGCTTATACCGCGGACTAGCGGGGATCAACACAGATACGCAGTATTTT. Translation: CASSLYRGLAGINTDTQYF.

The chain employs TRBV28 and TRBJ1-1; 8 nucleotides match TRBD1. Germline values: CDR1 MDHEN, CDR2 SYDVKM. This CDR3 comprises 16 residues. The V gene end was trimmed by 7 bases and the J gene end by 0 bases; junction bases not matched to a gene: 10. CDR3 sequence reads: CASTTGQGLMNTEAFF. The CDR3 bases are TGTGCCAGCACCACCGGACAGGGATTAATGAACACTGAAGCTTTCTTT. Full variable domain (missing parts from reference TRBV28 and TRBJ1-1): DVKVTQSSRYLVKRTGEKVFLECVQDMDHENMFWYRQDPGLGLRLIYFSYDVKMKEKGDIPEGYSVSREKKERFSLILESASTNQTSMYLCASTTGQGLMNTEAFFGQGTRLTVV.

The chain uses TRBV11-1 and TRBJ2-3; no reliable D call. The CDR3 is made up of 14 amino acids. The germline V gene encodes CDR1 SGHAT and CDR2 FQDESV (reference sequence). Trimming cost V 1 base and J 1 base, with 6 bases left between them. The CDR3 DNA reads as TGTGCCAGCAGCTTAGTGACACGCACAGATACGCAGTATTTT. Residues: CASSLVTRTDTQYF.

The chain uses TRBV28 and TRBJ2-5, with TRBD2 identical over 10 bases. CDR3 size: 15 residues. V dropped 8 bases and J dropped 4; count of bases not matched to a gene: 10. In germline, CDR1 is MDHEN, CDR2 SYDVKM. CDR3 sequence (DNA): TGTGCCAGCCCGGCTAGCGGGAGCCCCGGAGAGACCCAGTACTTC. Protein product: CASPASGSPGETQYF.

This chain connects TRBV30 to TRBJ2-3; TRBD2 matches 14 bases. CDR3 length equals 17 residues. In germline, CDR1 is GTSNPN, CDR2 SVGIG (reference sequence). The trim removed 0 bases at V and 4 bases at J, leaving 6 bases unmatched. The DNA for the CDR3 is TGTGCCTGGAGTGTACAACTGGGACTAGCGGGAGCAGATACGCAGTATTTT. Translating it yields CAWSVQLGLAGADTQYF.

The V call is TRBV4-1, the J call TRBJ2-2; D gene unclear. Trimming shortened V by 2 bases and J by 1 base, and 5 bases separated the two germline ends. Germline-derived CDR1 and CDR2 are MGHRA and YSYEKL. The CDR3 totals 14 residues. CDR3 sequence reads: CASSQPVNTGELFF. In nucleotides, the CDR3 is TGCGCCAGCAGCCAACCGGTGAACACCGGGGAGCTGTTTTTT.

Written as DNA, the CDR3 is TGTGCCAGCTCACCCGGGACTAGCGGGACCTTCCAAGAGACCCAGTACTTC. Translating it yields CASSPGTSGTFQETQYF. This sequence joins TRBV18 and TRBJ2-5; TRBD2 matches 13 bases. The germline CDR1 and CDR2 sequences are KGHSH and LQKENI. The CDR3 runs 17 residues. After removal of 3 bases from V and 1 base from J, the junction contained 5 bases not matched to a gene.

The chain has TRBV6-1 and TRBJ2-5, with 10 bases that match TRBD2. The junction had 7 bases not matched to a gene; V was cut back by 11 bases and J by 4 bases. Germline V lookup: CDR1 MNHNS, CDR2 SASEGT. The CDR3 loop spans 13 amino acids. The CDR3 DNA reads TGTGCCGGCTCAAGCGGGAGGGGAGAGACCCAGTACTTC. It translates to CAGSSGRGETQYF.

V is TRBV7-3 and J is TRBJ1-1; D call uncertain. Germline lookup yields CDR1 SGHTA and CDR2 FQGTGA. V was clipped by 4 bases and J by 4 bases, with 10 bases between them. The CDR3 covers 13 residues. In DNA, the CDR3 is TGTGCCAGCAGCTCGGGTGGGAGCACTGAAGCTTTCTTT. Its translation is CASSSGGSTEAFF.

The V and J genes are TRBV18 and TRBJ1-5, with a possible D match to TRBD1 (5 bases). Per the germline V gene, CDR1 is KGHSH and CDR2 is LQKENI. The V and J ends lost 3 bases and 5 bases respectively, with 17 bases between them. CDR3 length: 16 residues. As DNA, the CDR3 is TGTGCCAGCTCACCCGCGGGACGGCGGGTGGATCAGCCCCAGCATTTT. This gives the protein CASSPAGRRVDQPQHF.

The chain links TRBV4-2 to TRBJ1-5; tentatively, D is TRBD1 (5 bases). Trimming took off 4 bases at V and 2 bases at J, with 15 bases between the two ends. This CDR3 has 16 amino acids. CDR1 and CDR2 from the germline V gene are LGHNA and YNFKEQ. CDR3 protein: CASSLMGGGGNQPQHF. Written as DNA, the CDR3 is TGTGCCAGCAGCCTCATGGGCGGGGGAGGCAATCAGCCCCAGCATTTT.

The table lists this clone with a count of one. The V gene is TRBV7-2, the J gene TRBJ2-7; TRBD2 matches at 9 bases. This CDR3 has 15 residues. V dropped 5 bases and J dropped 4; count of bases not matched to a gene: 9. The germline V gene has CDR1 SGHTA and CDR2 FQGNSA. The CDR3 reads CASSRLPSGDYEQYF. The CDR3 DNA reads TGTGCCAGCAGCCGACTTCCTAGCGGGGATTACGAGCAGTACTTC.

This clone is a singleton in its sample. The chain links TRBV21-1 to TRBJ2-1; TRBD1 was called by the table and not checked on the DNA. TRBV21-1 is a pseudogene segment. This CDR3 spans 9 amino acids. Here the CDR3 reads CAADNEQFF. The CDR3, as DNA: TGTGCCGCAGACAATGAGCAGTTCTTC.

V is TRBV19 and J is TRBJ1-1; weak D call: TRBD1 (5 bases). Germline loops: CDR1 LNHDA, CDR2 SQIVND (reference sequence). The length of the CDR3 is 13 residues. With 6 bases removed from V and 2 bases from J, the gap between germline ends came to 10 bases. Here the CDR3 DNA reads TGTGCCAGTAGCCAGGGAGGCAACACTGAAGCTTTCTTT. It yields the protein CASSQGGNTEAFF. The complete variable domain, with remaining parts taken from reference TRBV19 and TRBJ1-1, reads DGGITQSPKYLFRKEGQNVTLSCEQNLNHDAMYWYRQDPGQGLRLIYYSQIVNDFQKGDIAEGYSVSREKKESFPLTVTSAQKNPTAFYLCASSQGGNTEAFFGQGTRLTVV.

J is TRBJ2-5 and V is TRBV2; TRBD2 aligns across 10 bases. Germline-derived CDR1 and CDR2 are SNHLY and FYNNEI. There are 13 residues in the CDR3. V shed 5 bases, J shed 5 bases, and the junction held 2 bases outside the gene matches. CDR3 amino acids: CASSSGRGETQYF. The DNA for the CDR3 is TGTGCCAGCAGTAGCGGGAGGGGGGAGACCCAGTACTTC.

Concerning this clone itself: The junction and the germline gene differ at one end; a read error may be behind it. The gene calls are TRBV28 and TRBJ2-6; D might be TRBD1 (5 bases). This CDR3 is 15 amino acids long. The germline V gene has CDR1 MDHEN and CDR2 SYDVKM. The CDR3 region is CASSQWSSGANGLTF. Here the CDR3 DNA reads TGTGCCAGCAGCCAATGGAGCTCTGGGGCCAACGGCCTGACTTTC.

V is TRBV10-3 and J is TRBJ2-5, with no clear D. This CDR3 comprises 16 residues. With 0 bases removed from V and 4 bases from J, the gap between germline ends came to 15 bases. The germline V gene encodes CDR1 ENHRY and CDR2 SYGVKD. The CDR3 DNA reads as TGTGCCATCAGTGAGTCGAGGCAATCCCCTGGAGAGACCCAGTACTTC. This codes for CAISESRQSPGETQYF.